The rows below give T cell receptor beta chains drawn from one sample of a study of T cells in localized non-small cell lung cancer. The method was immunoSEQ multiplex PCR; TCRdb's version includes in-frame clones alone and lacks a portion of them. The sample records approximately 1,400 clones, under 25% being singletons. This specimen consisted of lung tumor tissue, obtained before any cancer treatment. The receptors shown here come from a male donor aged 60 or over with stage III lung adenocarcinoma. The conserved cysteine and the conserved F or W are not part of the CDR3 here. The size field is filled for only some rows; it gives once, few, many or a size class.

j_call v_call cdr3_length clone_size cdr3_aa
TRBJ2-5 TRBV9 11 few ASSKDYQETQY
TRBJ1-3 TRBV12-5 15 NA ASGLVGQGIYGNTIY
TRBJ2-1 TRBV19 13 NA ASSPRQGAYNEQF
TRBJ1-2 TRBV6-8 12 medium-sized ASSYGGANYGYT
TRBJ1-2 TRBV11-3 13 medium-sized ASSLYPGAGYGYT
TRBJ2-1 TRBV7-6 13 NA ASSLRDPGPGEQF
TRBJ2-3 TRBV18 10 few ASSPVTDTQY
TRBJ2-7 TRBV19 13 NA ASSTHEAGDYEQY
TRBJ1-6 TRBV6-8 13 NA ASSYQIGQYSPLH
TRBJ1-2 TRBV6-8 11 NA ASTNDRFYGYT
TRBJ1-5 TRBV11-3 14 NA ASSSRPRGSNQPQH
TRBJ1-5 TRBV11-3 14 NA ASSKRVGGRNQPQH
TRBJ1-3 TRBV18 14 NA ASSPPSGVSGNTIY
TRBJ1-1 TRBV6-8 12 few ASSDGIMNTEAF
TRBJ2-5 TRBV29-1 11 NA SVEDVAGETQY
TRBJ2-3 TRBV9 10 NA ASSGMADTQY
TRBJ2-2 TRBV11-3 14 few ASSLRLAGGHGELF
TRBJ1-5 TRBV9 13 NA ASSEVGGAYQPQH
TRBJ1-6 TRBV19 15 NA ASSLLPGSSYNSPLH
TRBJ1-3 TRBV11-3 12 NA ASSPDFSGNTIY
TRBJ2-2 TRBV18 14 NA ASSPPNPGRTGELF
TRBJ2-3 TRBV6-7 9 NA ASSLAGVEY
TRBJ2-5 TRBV5-1 12 NA ASSTSGNGETQY
TRBJ1-2 TRBV29-1 11 few SLPLTDGHGYT
TRBJ1-1 TRBV10-3 12 NA AISELPGGTEAF
TRBJ1-1 TRBV6-8 10 few ASTMWGTEAF
TRBJ2-3 TRBV15 13 few ATSRDGRGTDTQY
TRBJ1-6 TRBV9 13 NA ASSDLSGPNSPLH
TRBJ1-1 TRBV9 11 few ASSEGPRTEAF
TRBJ1-1 TRBV6-8 11 large ASSTSIGGEAF
TRBJ1-6 TRBV6-7 11 few ASSYRGFSPLH
TRBJ1-5 TRBV6-8 15 NA ASSGEGVAGLNQPQH
TRBJ2-1 TRBV19 13 NA ASSVASGDYNEQF
TRBJ2-1 TRBV9 13 NA ASSLDRDTYNEQF
TRBJ1-4 TRBV19 12 large ASSIEEFNEKLF
TRBJ2-2 TRBV29-1 10 NA SVERGAGELF
TRBJ2-3 TRBV30 14 NA AWSFLDPSLTDTQY
TRBJ1-4 TRBV29-1 13 NA SARTGASNNEKLF
TRBJ1-1 TRBV6-8 12 NA ASSVPGGVTEAF
TRBJ1-4 TRBV6-8 13 NA ASSYPHGGTEKLF
TRBJ1-1 TRBV6-1 11 NA ASSEAENTEAF
TRBJ2-5 TRBV9 12 NA ASSVAANQETQY
TRBJ2-2 TRBV11-3 14 NA ASSPEGSRNTGELF
TRBJ2-3 TRBV18 12 NA ASSPQWGGDTQY
TRBJ2-7 TRBV28 14 NA ASSLWGLVRSYEQY
TRBJ2-5 TRBV5-1 14 NA ASSPTSQGPQETQY
TRBJ2-2 TRBV30 13 few AWRESGGDTGELF
TRBJ1-1 TRBV9 11 few ASRKRDSSEAF
TRBJ1-1 TRBV10-3 14 medium-sized AISEPGTGIYTEAF
TRBJ1-4 TRBV23-1 11 NA ASNLGGREKLF
TRBJ1-5 TRBV6-8 15 few ASSASPGDPGNQPQH
TRBJ1-2 TRBV4-1 13 medium-sized ASSQDGAQIGGYT
TRBJ2-2 TRBV6-8 11 medium-sized ASSYSIGGELF
TRBJ2-3 TRBV6-8 13 NA ASSAGGGGGDTQY
TRBJ2-1 TRBV19 12 NA ASSMGSSYNEQF
TRBJ2-2 TRBV19 12 NA ASSVRGDTGELF
TRBJ2-2 TRBV5-1 13 NA ASSLGLTRTGELF
TRBJ2-5 TRBV18 11 NA ASSPNQQETQY
TRBJ2-3 TRBV18 12 NA ASSPNQITDTQY